This T cell receptor beta chain was identified during a study of cytomegalovirus exposure and HLA in healthy donors. Study-level results: Relative to the roughly 690-donor mean, N-insertions were reportedly fewer in an Asian-associated ancestry cluster in a later analysis. With later analysis, a missense DCLRE1C variant became linked to TCR beta V- and J-gene trimming. A later analysis revealed that TCR association rates differed between HLA loci, peaking at DRB1 and bottoming out at HLA-C. The study listed some 160 cytomegalovirus-associated TCR beta chains.

The PCR had 60 Vbeta and 13 Jbeta primers. Some clones are missing from TCRdb's copy, which holds only in-frame ones; the method was immunoSEQ multiplex PCR. Here the sample spans some 160,000 clones, approximately 85% being singletons. About this clone itself: Its antigen is unidentified.

Germline V gene data show CDR1 as SGDLS and CDR2 as YYNGEE. The V segment lost 5 bases and the J segment 7 bases; nucleotides outside the gene matches: 9. This CDR3 is built from 14 residues. This TCR was sampled from a man aged 25-40 years in good health and CMV-seropositive. Sequenced material: PBMCs. V gene TRBV9 combines with J gene TRBJ1-2; 9 bases agree with TRBD1. CDR3 residues: CASRGDREAGGYTF. The CDR3 coding sequence is TGTGCCAGCAGGGGGGACAGGGAAGCGGGTGGCTACACCTTC.